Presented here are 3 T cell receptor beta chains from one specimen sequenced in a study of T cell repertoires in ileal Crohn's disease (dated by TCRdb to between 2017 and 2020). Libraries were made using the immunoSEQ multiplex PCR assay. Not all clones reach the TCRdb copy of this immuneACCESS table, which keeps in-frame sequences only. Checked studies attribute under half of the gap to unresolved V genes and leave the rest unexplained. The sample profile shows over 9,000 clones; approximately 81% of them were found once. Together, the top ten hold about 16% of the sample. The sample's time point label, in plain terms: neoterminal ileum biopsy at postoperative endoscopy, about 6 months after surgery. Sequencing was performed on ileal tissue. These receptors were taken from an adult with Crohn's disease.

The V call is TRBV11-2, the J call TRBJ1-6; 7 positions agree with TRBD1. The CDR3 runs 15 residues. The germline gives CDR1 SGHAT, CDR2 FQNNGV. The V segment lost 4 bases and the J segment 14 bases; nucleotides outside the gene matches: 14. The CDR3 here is CASSSNRDSRSALHF. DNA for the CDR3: TGTGCCAGCAGCTCGAACCGGGACAGTCGATCGGCCCTCCACTTT.

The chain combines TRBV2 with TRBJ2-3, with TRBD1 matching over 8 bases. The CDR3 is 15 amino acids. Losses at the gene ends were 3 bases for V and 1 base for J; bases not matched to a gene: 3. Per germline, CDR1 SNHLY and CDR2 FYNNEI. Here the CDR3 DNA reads TGTGCCAGCAGTGATAGGGACAGGCGCACAGATACGCAGTATTTT. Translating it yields CASSDRDRRTDTQYF.

As DNA, the CDR3 is TGTGCCAGCAGCTTAGGGGAGTTCTCTGGGGCCAACGTCCTGACTTTC. It encodes CASSLGEFSGANVLTF. This chain joins TRBV11-2 and TRBJ2-6; D is possibly TRBD2 (5 bases). The ends were cut back, 1 base at V and 0 bases at J, with 7 bases in the middle. CDR3 size: 16 residues. Germline V CDR1 and CDR2: SGHAT, FQNNGV. The whole variable domain, filled in from reference TRBV11-2 and TRBJ2-6, reads EAGVAQSPRYKIIEKRQSVAFWCNPISGHATLYWYQQILGQGPKLLIQFQNNGVVDDSQLPKDRFSAERLKGVDSTLKIQPAKLEDSAVYLCASSLGEFSGANVLTFGAGSRLTVL.